The entry below describes one T cell receptor beta chain. The target antigen is unknown. The CDR3 runs to 16 residues. With 6 bases removed from V and 4 bases from J, the gap between germline ends came to 19 bases. Germline V gene data show CDR1 as LNHDA and CDR2 as SQIVND (reference sequence). This entry comes from a study of OX40 agonist ivuxolimab in advanced cancers. Study details: Dose-escalation cases comprised hepatocellular carcinoma, melanoma, renal cell or head and neck cancer. Approximately 41% of patients had received prior checkpoint inhibitor therapy.

Notes on the study in general: Within 6 weeks, CD4+ and CD8+ blood T cells expanded clonally at 0.1 to 3.0 mg/kg. Some patients who did not respond also had low normalized T-cell clonal expansion.

Measured with immunoSEQ multiplex PCR; TCRdb has only the in-frame clones, and not every one. The sample lists about 50,000 clones; more than 70% were seen once. The specimen comprised CD4+ or CD8+ T cells sorted from blood, sampled in a trial of the OX40 agonist ivuxolimab. This clonotype originated in an adult with an advanced solid tumor such as melanoma, head and neck, liver or kidney cancer. This rearrangement joins TRBV19 to TRBJ2-1; D may be TRBD1 or TRBD2 (5 bases each). For the CDR3, the DNA is TGTGCCAGTAGAACCGGACCTATTGGGGGTTACAATGAGCAGTTCTTC. It yields the protein CASRTGPIGGYNEQFF.